This T cell receptor (beta chain) was sequenced during a study of blood T cell repertoires in COVID-19. The CDR3 loop spans 14 amino acids. CDR1 and CDR2 (germline): SGHVS, FQNEAQ. The J segment lost 8 bases and the V segment lost 5 bases, leaving 6 bases of the junction unmatched. This clone was seen more than once but under ten times. How the authors handled the data: For nucleated cells, counts were estimated from reference gene primer amplification. TCRdb's copy holds only in-frame clones and misses some; the assay was immunoSEQ multiplex PCR. V and J calls and clone size follow that table, whereas D and trimming were derived from the DNA. The table has 85,000 to 100,000 clones, about two thirds seen once; the top ten hold around 25%.

The chain is built from TRBV7-8 and TRBJ1-6; 7 bases align to TRBD1. The sample comprised peripheral blood. This clonotype was sampled from a woman aged 60-75 years in a cohort sampled during active or convalescent COVID-19. CDR3 sequence: CASSGGQADSPLHF. The CDR3 DNA follows: TGTGCCAGCAGCGGTGGACAGGCAGATTCACCCCTCCACTTT. Full variable domain (outside the CDR3, taken from reference TRBV7-8 and TRBJ1-6): GAGVSQSPRYKVAKRGQDVALRCDPISGHVSLFWYQQALGQGPEFLTYFQNEAQLDKSGLPSDRFFAERPEGSVSTLKIQRTQQEDSAVYLCASSGGQADSPLHFGNGTRLTVT.